This T cell receptor (beta chain) was found in a study of cytomegalovirus exposure and HLA in healthy donors (dated by TCRdb to about 2017). For the wider study: In an earlier analysis of under 600 of the donors, 276 Gb of sequence data and 90 million to 130 million unique TCR beta sequences from 150 million to 200 million T cells were reported. An earlier analysis of nearly 600 of the donors applied high-throughput TCR beta sequencing to assess whether each TCR beta V gene segment acted as functional or pseudogenic. Because of strong linkage in the cohort, a handful of DR-DQ haplotypes were treated as single units for association and clustering. An early release that covered roughly 600 HLA-typed donors contained 300 to 350 gigabases of sequencing data and 65 million to 100 million unique TCR sequences. Donor age, sex, ethnicity and CMV serostatus were compiled together with the repertoire data. The number of donors typed differed by locus, with roughly 629-640 for A, B, C, DRB1 and DQB1, about 500 for DQA1, over 600 for DPA1, and 450 to 480 for DPB1. The study aimed to test whether cataloging public T cell receptors could reveal signatures of past pathogen exposure. Across about 380 genotyped donors of the cohort, an average of about 240,000 unique TCR beta nucleotide sequences per donor were sequenced, and roughly 18% of those sequences were non-productive. Among the roughly 410 genotyped donors, about 85% belonged to the genetic ancestry cluster associated with self-reported Caucasian donors. HLA typing included class I and class II loci at four-digit resolution. The study combined high-throughput TCR immunosequencing, statistical association of individual TCRs with disease status, and machine learning to predict cytomegalovirus infection status. In addition to the first cohort of 650 to 750 subjects, a separate validation cohort of over 90 different subjects was used. The later analysis used no new phenotypic data to find candidate immune exposures, relying instead on TCR beta sequences and their occurrence across donors. All discovery cohort repertoires had been generated using a single sequencing platform. Using immunosequencing, the study profiled T cell repertoires from 500 to 800 subjects and related those repertoires to cytomegalovirus serostatus. A later genetic analysis took genome-wide SNP genotypes for about 55% of the roughly 700 donors and used that subset as a discovery cohort. To study patterns of TCR occurrence, a later analysis re-analyzed previously published TCR beta repertoires from 550 to 800 donors and added high-resolution HLA genotyping. Study-wide conclusions, independent of this receptor: Because the 87-base-pair reads could not distinguish some IMGT-functional V segments, including TRBV6-2 and TRBV6-3, those segments were excluded. Across donors, most TCR sequences were observed very rarely, whereas some public TCRs were present in many individuals. A further reported finding was that TCR beta sequences accurately predicted the HLA-A and HLA-B alleles for most subjects in the first cohort. A later analysis associated about 16,000 TCR beta sequences with specific HLA alleles at a false discovery rate of 0.05. A later analysis found that TCR association rates varied across HLA loci, with DRB1 alleles showing the most associated TCRs and HLA-C alleles the fewest. Because counts were too low, approximately 15 rarely observed V segments, including chromosome 9 orphons, were excluded from the earlier analysis of around 590 of the donors. A later analysis found that HLA-associated TCR beta chains were more clonally expanded and had lower generation probabilities than equally common non-associated chains. According to the authors, the approach could potentially be generalized to other disease states and immunological phenotypes. In vitro tests confirmed that a few of the cytomegalovirus-associated TCR beta chains recognize cytomegalovirus antigens. HLA typing was unavailable for some donors at each locus, so association tests used only the typed subset. The presence/absence analyses assumed that sequencing depth was roughly uniform across donors, and that assumption may not be true. A later genetic analysis associated a missense DCLRE1C variant with V-gene and J-gene trimming of TCR beta chains, and an independent cohort replicated the association. Correlated functional status among segregating V segments might reflect linkage disequilibrium, but an unknown experimental factor could not be ruled out. When HLA alleles, especially DR and DQ, strongly co-occurred, attributing TCR associations to individual alleles was difficult. Most CMV-associated TCR beta chains appeared to be HLA-restricted in a later analysis, and the HLA associations seemed to be driven largely by CMV exposure. An earlier analysis of approximately 570 of the donors showed that most TCR beta V segments appeared in productive rearrangements either about 90% or about 30% of the time, which broadly matched IMGT annotations. A later analysis reported that several top co-occurrence clusters appeared linked to parvovirus B19, influenza, CMV and Epstein-Barr virus. In the study, about 150 TCR beta chains were listed as associated with cytomegalovirus. This cohort had only TCR beta chains sequenced, and the lack of alpha or paired-chain data limited which features could be detected. The classifier was reported to diagnose cytomegalovirus status with high specificity and sensitivity in both the original and validation cohorts. A cluster of highly shared sequence variants was judged likely to be a technical artifact of the sequencing pipeline. Compared with the approximately 710-donor mean, donors in an Asian-associated ancestry cluster had fewer N-insertions in productive TCRs, according to a later genetic analysis. For the cohort, immune exposure information was limited to CMV serostatus.

This clone appeared once. This clone's antigen is unknown. Base quality data are lacking; no much larger clone is found one base away. Library prep was done by the immunoSEQ multiplex PCR assay. For the multiplex PCR, a mixture combining 60 forward primers for TCR Vbeta segments and 13 reverse primers for TCR Jbeta segments was used. The CDR3 region of rearranged TCR beta genes was amplified from genomic DNA by a multiplex PCR assay. Amplified TCR beta libraries were sequenced as 87-base-pair reads on the Illumina HiSeq System. Per the source publication's procedure: A later analysis tallied roughly 76 million unique TCR beta chains across the 666 repertoires, and approximately 9.9 million of those chains were shared by two or more donors. Raw reads were error-corrected and collapsed into unique sequences with a nearest-neighbor algorithm that merged closely related sequences to remove PCR and sequencing errors. CDR3 sequences were aligned to IMGT reference sequences to assign V, D and J gene segments. Each retained sequence needed at least a six-nucleotide match to both a V gene segment and a J gene segment. A rearrangement was called productive if the CDR3 had no stop codons and remained in frame with V and J, and every other rearrangement was called non-productive. CDR3 was defined by IMGT convention, running from the second conserved V-encoded cysteine to the conserved J-encoded phenylalanine. The earlier analysis of a few hundred of the donors excluded sequences that lacked an unambiguous match to a single V gene segment. In an earlier analysis of approximately 610 of the donors, V segments were called functional above 56.7% productive rearrangements and were called segregating when the between-donor standard deviation exceeded 5%. A statistical classification framework was built for diagnosing cytomegalovirus status from the catalog of TCR beta chain sequences. In a later analysis, TCR nucleotide sequences were compared against IMGT/GENE-DB human TR gene sequences so that V and J genes could be assigned. Using the TCRdist pipeline, a later analysis assigned CDR3 sequences along with most-parsimonious VDJ recombination scenarios. A later analysis defined each TCR beta chain by its CDR3 amino acid sequence plus V-gene family, and excluded reads lacking a unique V-gene family. As a way to deal with suspected cross-contamination and a sequencing artifact, a later analysis dropped 640 or so nucleotide sequences that were highly shared and had low generation probability. A later analysis calculated a clonal expansion index for each public chain from normalized within-repertoire ranks of inferred template counts. In a later analysis, generation probabilities were computed using a VDJ recombination model fitted to out-of-frame rearrangements, and the results were checked against IGoR. A later analysis scored TCR-TCR, TCR-HLA and TCR-CMV co-occurrence with hypergeometric tests, applying a repertoire-size bias correction to TCR pairs. A later analysis estimated false discovery rates by permuting HLA or CMV assignments 20 times. In a later analysis, co-occurring TCRs were grouped with DBSCAN, and TCRdist sequence similarity was added when clustering was performed within HLA-allele-positive subsets. For co-occurrence clustering, repertoires with fewer than 30,000 or more than 120,000 public chains were excluded, along with roughly five repertoires with anomalous nucleotide sharing. The immuneACCESS repertoire file appears here via TCRdb, limited to in-frame rearrangements. These files lack a portion of the clones; in checked studies, under half of the deficit traces to unresolved V genes, and the cause of the others is not known. That table gives V, J and clone size, and the DNA gave D and trimming. The sample table records about 140,000 clones; about 77% of these occur just once. The biggest ten clones account for about 1.5% of the sample.

Taken from cysteine to phenylalanine, the CDR3 has 14 residues. The CDR3 DNA has 42 bases and is translated from base 1. V is cut back by 7 bases and J by 4 bases, with 8 bases in the junction unmatched. Taken from the germline V gene, the CDR1 and CDR2 loops are MNHNS and SASEGT. The cohort consisted of more than 650 healthy bone marrow donors. At the time of sampling, every cohort member was nominally healthy, though immune exposures that went unrecorded were likely present. The donor was CMV seronegative and belonged to the group of under 400 seronegative cohort members. Every donor gave a peripheral blood sample, and the peripheral blood mononuclear cells from that sample were used for TCR beta sequencing. The Qiagen DNeasy Blood Extraction Kit was used to extract genomic DNA from the blood cell samples.

The chain links TRBV6-1 with TRBJ2-5; 8 middle bases align to TRBD2. Specimen: PBMCs. The source is a middle-aged woman in good health and CMV-seronegative. The CDR3 loop reads CASNLAGKGETQYF. The sequence in DNA is TGTGCCAGCAACTTAGCGGGGAAGGGAGAGACCCAGTACTTC.